Listed below are T cell receptor beta chains from one sample, sequenced in a study of PD-L1 blockade in urothelial cancer. The data were produced by immunoSEQ multiplex PCR, yet TCRdb's version contains in-frame clones alone and is incomplete. The data contain around 48,000 clones, approximately 83% of them singletons. The material was PBMCs, obtained around atezolizumab (anti-PD-L1) treatment. The receptors shown here come from a man in his sixties with urothelial cancer. CDR3s include the opening cysteine and the closing phenylalanine or tryptophan. D genes are given only for firm matches. Clone size is given for some rows only: seen once, a few or many times, or a class if the clone is expanded.

D gene: -; clone size: -; J gene: TRBJ2-7; V gene: TRBV4-2; CDR3 DNA: TGTGCCAGCAGCCAACGGGGCTCCTACGAGCAGTACTTC; CDR3 protein: CASSQRGSYEQYF
D gene: TRBD1; clone size: -; J gene: TRBJ1-4; V gene: TRBV28; CDR3 DNA: TGTGCCAGCAGTCTGGACAGGGTTGAAAAACTGTTTTTT; CDR3 protein: CASSLDRVEKLFF
D gene: -; clone size: -; J gene: TRBJ2-2; V gene: TRBV14; CDR3 DNA: TGTGCCAGCAGCCTACTGGCCGGGGAGCTGTTTTTT; CDR3 protein: CASSLLAGELFF
D gene: TRBD2; clone size: -; J gene: TRBJ2-5; V gene: TRBV5-1; CDR3 DNA: TGCGCCAGCAGCCCCGGAGTAGCGGGGGTCCAAGAGACCCAGTACTTC; CDR3 protein: CASSPGVAGVQETQYF
D gene: TRBD2; clone size: -; J gene: TRBJ2-1; V gene: TRBV28; CDR3 DNA: TGTGCCAGTCGACTAGCGGGTGTTTACAATGAGCAGTTCTTC; CDR3 protein: CASRLAGVYNEQFF
D gene: TRBD1; clone size: -; J gene: TRBJ1-1; V gene: TRBV18; CDR3 DNA: TGTGCCAGCTCACCGGGACAGATTTACACTGAAGCTTTCTTT; CDR3 protein: CASSPGQIYTEAFF
D gene: TRBD2; clone size: -; J gene: TRBJ2-2; V gene: TRBV5-1; CDR3 DNA: TGCGCCAGCAGCCCCCGGGGGGATGGCGGGGAGCTGTTTTTT; CDR3 protein: CASSPRGDGGELFF
D gene: -; clone size: -; J gene: TRBJ1-2; V gene: TRBV10-3; CDR3 DNA: TGTGCCATCAGTGAGTTCTCAGGAATTAGGGAGATCTATGGCTACACCTTC; CDR3 protein: CAISEFSGIREIYGYTF
D gene: TRBD2; clone size: few; J gene: TRBJ2-2; V gene: TRBV5-1; CDR3 DNA: TGCGCCAGCAGCTGGAAACGGACTAGCGGGGCTGACACCGGGGAGCTGTTTTTT; CDR3 protein: CASSWKRTSGADTGELFF
D gene: -; clone size: once; J gene: TRBJ1-1; V gene: TRBV5-1; CDR3 DNA: TGCGCCAGCAGCACACCCCGGGTTGGGGCCGAAGCTTTCTTT; CDR3 protein: CASSTPRVGAEAFF
D gene: TRBD1; clone size: -; J gene: TRBJ1-2; V gene: TRBV7-8; CDR3 DNA: TGTGCCAGCAGCTTAGGGGGGACAGTATATGGCTACACCTTC; CDR3 protein: CASSLGGTVYGYTF
D gene: TRBD1; clone size: -; J gene: TRBJ1-1; V gene: TRBV10-3; CDR3 DNA: TGTGCCATCAGGGAAACAGGGGTGGCCACTGAAGCTTTCTTT; CDR3 protein: CAIRETGVATEAFF
D gene: -; clone size: -; J gene: TRBJ2-3; V gene: TRBV25-1; CDR3 DNA: TGTGCCAGCAGTCACGACCAGGGGTACACAGATACGCAGTATTTT; CDR3 protein: CASSHDQGYTDTQYF
D gene: -; clone size: -; J gene: TRBJ2-2; V gene: TRBV2; CDR3 DNA: TGTGCCAGAGACCGAGACATCTCCACCGGGGAGCTGTTTTTT; CDR3 protein: CARDRDISTGELFF
D gene: TRBD1; clone size: -; J gene: TRBJ1-2; V gene: TRBV2; CDR3 DNA: TGTGCCAGCAGTGAAACTACAGGGGTCTATGGCTACACCTTC; CDR3 protein: CASSETTGVYGYTF
D gene: -; clone size: once; J gene: TRBJ2-7; V gene: TRBV7-8; CDR3 DNA: TGTGCCAGCAGCCCGAGGGGGGGCAGCTACGAGCAGTACTTC; CDR3 protein: CASSPRGGSYEQYF
D gene: TRBD1; clone size: -; J gene: TRBJ1-4; V gene: TRBV7-9; CDR3 DNA: TGTGCCAGCAGAAGACAGGGGAAGGGGGAAAAACTGTTTTTT; CDR3 protein: CASRRQGKGEKLFF
D gene: TRBD2; clone size: -; J gene: TRBJ2-1; V gene: TRBV19; CDR3 DNA: TGTGCCAGTAGTATACTCGCCAGGGCTAGCGGGCACAATGAGCAGTTCTTC; CDR3 protein: CASSILARASGHNEQFF
D gene: TRBD2; clone size: -; J gene: TRBJ2-5; V gene: TRBV5-1; CDR3 DNA: TGCGCCAGCAGCGTAGAAAGCGGGGTCAGAGGGACCCAGTACTTC; CDR3 protein: CASSVESGVRGTQYF
D gene: -; clone size: -; J gene: TRBJ1-2; V gene: TRBV10-3; CDR3 DNA: TGTGCCATCAGTGATGAATTCTTTACAAACTATGGCTACACCTTC; CDR3 protein: CAISDEFFTNYGYTF
D gene: TRBD1; clone size: few; J gene: TRBJ1-6; V gene: TRBV5-1; CDR3 DNA: TGCGCCAGCAGCCAAAACCCGGGACAGACCTCACCCCTCCACTTT; CDR3 protein: CASSQNPGQTSPLHF
D gene: -; clone size: -; J gene: TRBJ2-1; V gene: TRBV7-9; CDR3 DNA: TGTGCCAGCAGCCCCCTCGGAGGGCTCAATGAGCAGTTCTTC; CDR3 protein: CASSPLGGLNEQFF
D gene: -; clone size: -; J gene: TRBJ1-1; V gene: TRBV4-1; CDR3 DNA: TGCGCCAGCAGCCAAGATCTCGGAGGGATGGACACTGAAGCTTTCTTT; CDR3 protein: CASSQDLGGMDTEAFF
D gene: TRBD2; clone size: -; J gene: TRBJ2-1; V gene: TRBV7-3; CDR3 DNA: TGTGCCAGCAGCTTACAAGCGGGGAAGCCGAGCTCCTACAATGAGCAGTTCTTC; CDR3 protein: CASSLQAGKPSSYNEQFF
D gene: -; clone size: -; J gene: TRBJ2-6; V gene: TRBV4-3; CDR3 DNA: TGCGCCAGCAGCCAAGATCGAGGACTCAGGGGTTCTGGGGCCAACGTCCTGACTTTC; CDR3 protein: CASSQDRGLRGSGANVLTF
D gene: -; clone size: few; J gene: TRBJ1-5; V gene: TRBV5-4; CDR3 DNA: TGTGCCAGCAGTCGCGACGGGAGATCCGTCCAGCCCCAGCATTTT; CDR3 protein: CASSRDGRSVQPQHF
D gene: -; clone size: -; J gene: TRBJ1-2; V gene: TRBV30; CDR3 DNA: TGTGCCTGGAGCACCAACAGGGTCTTCTATGGCTACACCTTC; CDR3 protein: CAWSTNRVFYGYTF
D gene: TRBD2; clone size: -; J gene: TRBJ2-7; V gene: TRBV4-3; CDR3 DNA: TGCGCCAGCAGCCGTCTAAGGGACTACCGATACGAGCAGTACTTC; CDR3 protein: CASSRLRDYRYEQYF
D gene: TRBD1; clone size: -; J gene: TRBJ1-1; V gene: TRBV28; CDR3 DNA: TGTGCCAGCAGTTCCTACAGGGGGCTCGCTTTCTTT; CDR3 protein: CASSSYRGLAFF
D gene: TRBD2; clone size: -; J gene: TRBJ2-7; V gene: TRBV27; CDR3 DNA: TGTGCCAGCAGTTGGACTAGCGGGGGGGCCAACGAGCAGTACTTC; CDR3 protein: CASSWTSGGANEQYF
D gene: -; clone size: -; J gene: TRBJ2-3; V gene: TRBV7-3; CDR3 DNA: TGTGCCAGCAGCTCGGGGGTAGCTACGCAGTATTTT; CDR3 protein: CASSSGVATQYF
D gene: TRBD1; clone size: -; J gene: TRBJ1-2; V gene: TRBV14; CDR3 DNA: TGTGCCAGCAGCCGACAGGGTGACTATGGCTACACCTTC; CDR3 protein: CASSRQGDYGYTF
D gene: TRBD1; clone size: -; J gene: TRBJ1-5; V gene: TRBV6-1; CDR3 DNA: TGTGCCAGCAGTGAAGTGGGGACAGCCTATCAGCCCCAGCATTTT; CDR3 protein: CASSEVGTAYQPQHF
D gene: TRBD2; clone size: -; J gene: TRBJ2-5; V gene: TRBV27; CDR3 DNA: TGTGCCAGCAGTTCTAGCGGGGGCCTTGAAGAGACCCAGTACTTC; CDR3 protein: CASSSSGGLEETQYF
D gene: TRBD1; clone size: -; J gene: TRBJ2-7; V gene: TRBV11-2; CDR3 DNA: TGTGCCAGCAGCTTATCCGCAGGGGGCTACTACGAGCAGTACTTC; CDR3 protein: CASSLSAGGYYEQYF
D gene: -; clone size: -; J gene: TRBJ1-4; V gene: TRBV28; CDR3 DNA: TGTGCCAGCGGTAGTCCAACTAATGAAAAACTGTTTTTT; CDR3 protein: CASGSPTNEKLFF
D gene: TRBD1; clone size: -; J gene: TRBJ1-2; V gene: TRBV19; CDR3 DNA: TGTGCCAGCGGGACAGCAGGACGCTATGGCTACACCTTC; CDR3 protein: CASGTAGRYGYTF
D gene: -; clone size: -; J gene: TRBJ2-1; V gene: TRBV7-9; CDR3 DNA: TGTGCCAGCAGCCCAAGCCTGGCAGGGGGGGAGCAGTTCTTC; CDR3 protein: CASSPSLAGGEQFF
D gene: -; clone size: -; J gene: TRBJ1-5; V gene: TRBV7-6; CDR3 DNA: TGTGCCAGCAGCTTAGGTGCTGGGGGAGGTGGCAATCAGCCCCAGCATTTT; CDR3 protein: CASSLGAGGGGNQPQHF
D gene: -; clone size: -; J gene: TRBJ2-1; V gene: TRBV9; CDR3 DNA: TGTGCCAGCAGCGCTACAGGTATCAGCTCCTACAATGAGCAGTTCTTC; CDR3 protein: CASSATGISSYNEQFF
D gene: TRBD1; clone size: -; J gene: TRBJ1-2; V gene: TRBV14; CDR3 DNA: TGTGCCAGCAGCCAGAACAGGGGGCGCGTTGGCTACACCTTC; CDR3 protein: CASSQNRGRVGYTF
D gene: TRBD1; clone size: -; J gene: TRBJ1-6; V gene: TRBV2; CDR3 DNA: TGTGCCAGCAGACTAAACCCGACAGGGGGGTATAATTCACCCCTCCACTTT; CDR3 protein: CASRLNPTGGYNSPLHF
D gene: TRBD1; clone size: -; J gene: TRBJ1-4; V gene: TRBV5-1; CDR3 DNA: TGCGCCAGCAGCTCGTACAGGGGGACTAATGAAAAACTGTTTTTT; CDR3 protein: CASSSYRGTNEKLFF
D gene: TRBD1; clone size: -; J gene: TRBJ2-1; V gene: TRBV5-1; CDR3 DNA: TGCGCCAGCAGCTTACTTCCGGGACAGGGGGCGAGTGAGCAGTTCTTC; CDR3 protein: CASSLLPGQGASEQFF
D gene: -; clone size: -; J gene: TRBJ2-5; V gene: TRBV11-3; CDR3 DNA: TGTGCCAGCAGCTTAGGGTGGCAGGGAGAGACCCAGTACTTC; CDR3 protein: CASSLGWQGETQYF
D gene: TRBD1; clone size: -; J gene: TRBJ2-3; V gene: TRBV4-3; CDR3 DNA: TGCGCCAGCAGCCAAGGGAACAGGGGGGCTTTCAGGACAGATACGCAGTATTTT; CDR3 protein: CASSQGNRGAFRTDTQYF
D gene: TRBD1; clone size: few; J gene: TRBJ1-5; V gene: TRBV29-1; CDR3 DNA: TGCAGCGTGGGGACAGAAAATCAGCCCCAGCATTTT; CDR3 protein: CSVGTENQPQHF
D gene: -; clone size: -; J gene: TRBJ1-4; V gene: TRBV2; CDR3 DNA: TGTGCCAGCGGAGGGCGGGAAAAACTGTTTTTT; CDR3 protein: CASGGREKLFF